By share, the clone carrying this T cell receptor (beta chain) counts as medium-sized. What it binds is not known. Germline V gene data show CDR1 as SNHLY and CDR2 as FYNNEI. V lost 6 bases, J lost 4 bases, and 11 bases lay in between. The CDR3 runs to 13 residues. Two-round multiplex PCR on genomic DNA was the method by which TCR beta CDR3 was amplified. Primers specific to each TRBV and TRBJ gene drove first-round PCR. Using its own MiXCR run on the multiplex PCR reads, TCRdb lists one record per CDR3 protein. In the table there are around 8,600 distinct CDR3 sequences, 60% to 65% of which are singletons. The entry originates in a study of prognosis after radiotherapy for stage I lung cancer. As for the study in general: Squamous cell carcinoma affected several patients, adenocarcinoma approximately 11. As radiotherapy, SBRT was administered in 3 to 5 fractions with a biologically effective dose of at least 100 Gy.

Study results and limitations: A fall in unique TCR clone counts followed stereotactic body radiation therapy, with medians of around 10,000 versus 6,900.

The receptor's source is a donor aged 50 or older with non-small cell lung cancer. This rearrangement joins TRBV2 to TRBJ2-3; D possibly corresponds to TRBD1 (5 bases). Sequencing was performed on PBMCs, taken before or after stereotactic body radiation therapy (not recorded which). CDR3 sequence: CASRDAGSDTQYF. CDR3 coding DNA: TGTGCCAGCAGGGATGCAGGGTCAGATACGCAGTATTTT.